Listed below are T cell receptor beta chains from one sample, sequenced in a study of T cells in Graves' hyperthyroidism and ophthalmopathy. TCRdb re-called the multiplex PCR reads through MiXCR, storing one row per CDR3 protein. Counted here are more than 300,000 distinct CDR3 sequences, 15% to 20% occurring once; the ten biggest clones make up 40% to 45%. Material for sequencing was blood. The source is a young man with Graves' ophthalmopathy. CDR3s include the opening cysteine and the closing phenylalanine or tryptophan. The order of the fields is J gene, D gene, clone size, V gene, CDR3 DNA, CDR3 protein. D genes are given only for firm matches. Some rows mark clone size as missing; the rest say once, few, many or name a class of expanded clone.

TRBJ2-2 TRBD2 few TRBV9 TGTGCCAGCAGCGTCGGGACTAGCGGGGGGACCGGGGAGCTGTTTTTT CASSVGTSGGTGELFF
TRBJ1-2 . few TRBV20-1 TGCAGTGCTAGAGCATCGGGGATGAATGGCTACACCTTC CSARASGMNGYTF
TRBJ2-5 . . TRBV3-1 TGTGCCAGCAGCCAAGAATCTTATAGGGCAGGTGAAGAGACCCAGTACTTC CASSQESYRAGEETQYF
TRBJ2-3 . many TRBV5-1 TGCGCCAGCACCACCGGCTCAGGGAGCGATACGCAGTATTTT CASTTGSGSDTQYF
TRBJ1-1 TRBD1 few TRBV5-6 TGTGCCAGCAGCTTACACCAGGGGGTGGCAGGCGTCGAAGCTTTCTTT CASSLHQGVAGVEAFF
TRBJ2-2 TRBD2 few TRBV5-1 TGCGCCAGCAGCTGGAGACTTCTAGCGGGGGTCCTCGGGACCGGGGAGCTGTTTTTT CASSWRLLAGVLGTGELFF
TRBJ2-2 . . TRBV11-2 TGTGCCAGCAGCTTAGGGTTCACCGGGGAGCTGTTTTTT CASSLGFTGELFF
TRBJ1-2 . many TRBV2 TGTGCCAGCAGTCGCCCCGGGTATGGCTACACCTTC CASSRPGYGYTF
TRBJ1-5 . few TRBV4-1 TGCGCCAGCAGCCAATTTGTATTGGGGGAATCGCAGCCCCAGCATTTT CASSQFVLGESQPQHF
TRBJ2-7 . many TRBV7-9 TGTGCCAGCAGCTTAGGGGAAGTGCCCTACGAGCAGTACTTC CASSLGEVPYEQYF
TRBJ2-7 TRBD1 many TRBV11-2 TGTGCCAGCACCCGGGGACAGGGCAACGAGCAGTACTTC CASTRGQGNEQYF
TRBJ2-7 TRBD1 many TRBV2 TGTGCCAGCACTCCCGGGCAGGGGGAATACGAGCAGTACTTC CASTPGQGEYEQYF
TRBJ1-4 . . TRBV29-1 TGCAGCGTTGATGGCGACGGACGCAATGAAAAACTGTTTTTT CSVDGDGRNEKLFF
TRBJ1-2 . many TRBV6-1 TGTGCCAGCAGTGAAGCTCTGGGCACGAGCTATGGCTACACCTTC CASSEALGTSYGYTF
TRBJ2-5 . . TRBV7-9 TGTGCCACCTCCGGTCAGACCCAGTACTTC CATSGQTQYF
TRBJ1-1 . few TRBV29-1 TGCAGCGTTGCCAGATTGAACACTGAAGCTTTCTTT CSVARLNTEAFF
TRBJ1-2 TRBD1 few TRBV5-1 TGCGCCAGCAGCTACCGGGGGGGGGGGACAGACTATGGCTACACCTTC CASSYRGGGTDYGYTF
TRBJ1-6 . many TRBV12-3/TRBV12-4 TGTGCCAGCAGCTATGGGGGGAGATCACCCCTCCACTTT CASSYGGRSPLHF
TRBJ2-5 TRBD2 . TRBV18 TGTGCCAGCTCACCGGGGACTAGCGGGTCCCAAGAGACCCAGTACTTC CASSPGTSGSQETQYF
TRBJ2-2 . few TRBV7-3 TGTGCCAGCTCCCAATCCGGGGAGCTGTTTTTT CASSQSGELFF
TRBJ2-3 . many TRBV3-1 TGTGCCAGCAGCCAGTCTAAGGATACGCAGTATTTT CASSQSKDTQYF